These T cell receptor beta chains were read from a single sample in a study of blood T cell repertoires in COVID-19. The repertoire was sequenced with immunoSEQ multiplex PCR; TCRdb's copy has only in-frame clones and lacks some. The sample yields just under 30,000 clones, roughly nine tenths seen once. Material for sequencing was peripheral blood. The receptors were sampled from a human donor in a cohort sampled during active COVID-19. Each CDR3 is given with its conserved first and last residue. D genes are given only for firm matches. Not all rows give a size; the values are once, few, many and, for expanded clones, a class.

v_call: TRBV7-9; j_call: TRBJ1-6; clone_size: .; d_call: .; cdr3_nt: TGTGCCAGCAGCCATCGGGGTGGGAGCTCCTATAATTCACCCCTCCACTTT; cdr3_aa: CASSHRGGSSYNSPLHF
v_call: TRBV21-1; j_call: TRBJ1-5; clone_size: .; d_call: .; cdr3_nt: TGTGCCAGCAGTGAGGACAGGGACAGCAATCAGCCCCAGCATTTT; cdr3_aa: CASSEDRDSNQPQHF
v_call: TRBV30; j_call: TRBJ1-2; clone_size: .; d_call: .; cdr3_nt: TGTGCCTGGAGTCCCTCTGGGGCAGGGGGCTACACCTTC; cdr3_aa: CAWSPSGAGGYTF
v_call: TRBV19; j_call: TRBJ2-3; clone_size: .; d_call: TRBD2; cdr3_nt: TGTGCCAGTAGTCAGGGTAGCGGGAGGATCACAGATACGCAGTATTTT; cdr3_aa: CASSQGSGRITDTQYF
v_call: TRBV6-4; j_call: TRBJ2-2; clone_size: .; d_call: .; cdr3_nt: TGTGCCAGCAGTGACTCCCGGGTGTCCGGGGAGCTGTTTTTT; cdr3_aa: CASSDSRVSGELFF
v_call: TRBV6-5; j_call: TRBJ2-7; clone_size: .; d_call: .; cdr3_nt: TGTGCCAGCACGCCCACCCGGACTTCTTACTACGAGCAGTACTTC; cdr3_aa: CASTPTRTSYYEQYF
v_call: TRBV19; j_call: TRBJ2-1; clone_size: .; d_call: .; cdr3_nt: TGTGCCAGTAGGGGGACCCAGGGGGGAAATGAGCAGTTCTTC; cdr3_aa: CASRGTQGGNEQFF
v_call: TRBV7-3; j_call: TRBJ2-1; clone_size: .; d_call: .; cdr3_nt: TGTGCCAGCAGCCTGACCTCCTTTAGCGAGCAGTTCTTC; cdr3_aa: CASSLTSFSEQFF
v_call: TRBV25-1; j_call: TRBJ2-3; clone_size: .; d_call: .; cdr3_nt: TGTGCCAGCAGTGCTGGACTCCCAGATACGCAGTATTTT; cdr3_aa: CASSAGLPDTQYF
v_call: TRBV7-2; j_call: TRBJ2-1; clone_size: .; d_call: .; cdr3_nt: TGTGCCAGCAGCTTATTGGTTAGCTCCTACAATGAGCAGTTCTTC; cdr3_aa: CASSLLVSSYNEQFF
v_call: TRBV4-2; j_call: TRBJ2-1; clone_size: .; d_call: TRBD2; cdr3_nt: TGTGCCAGCAGCCAAGAGGGTCTAGCGGGGGGCCATGAGCAGTTCTTC; cdr3_aa: CASSQEGLAGGHEQFF
v_call: TRBV9; j_call: TRBJ2-7; clone_size: .; d_call: .; cdr3_nt: TGTGCCAGCAGCCAACCTCTAGACTACGAGCAGTACTTC; cdr3_aa: CASSQPLDYEQYF
v_call: TRBV3-1/TRBV3-2; j_call: TRBJ2-7; clone_size: .; d_call: .; cdr3_nt: TGTGCCAGCAGCCCCTCCCCCAGGGGCTACGAGCAGTACTTC; cdr3_aa: CASSPSPRGYEQYF
v_call: TRBV7-2; j_call: TRBJ2-5; clone_size: .; d_call: TRBD2; cdr3_nt: TGTGCCAGCAGCATACGGACTAGCGGGGGGGCGCCGGGGACCCAGTACTTC; cdr3_aa: CASSIRTSGGAPGTQYF
v_call: TRBV24-1; j_call: TRBJ1-1; clone_size: once; d_call: .; cdr3_nt: TGTGCCACTAGGGTGGGACAGAACACTGAAGCTTTCTTT; cdr3_aa: CATRVGQNTEAFF
v_call: TRBV18; j_call: TRBJ2-7; clone_size: .; d_call: .; cdr3_nt: TGTGCCAGCTCACCACCCGGTTCCTACGAGCAGTACTTC; cdr3_aa: CASSPPGSYEQYF
v_call: TRBV7-2; j_call: TRBJ2-2; clone_size: .; d_call: .; cdr3_nt: TGTGCCAGCAGCCCCCGGGGGAGTTGGAACACCGGGGAGCTGTTTTTT; cdr3_aa: CASSPRGSWNTGELFF
v_call: TRBV2; j_call: TRBJ1-4; clone_size: .; d_call: .; cdr3_nt: TGTGCCAGCAGTGAACAGGGTTTAACTAATGAAAAACTGTTTTTT; cdr3_aa: CASSEQGLTNEKLFF
v_call: TRBV7-8; j_call: TRBJ2-1; clone_size: .; d_call: .; cdr3_nt: TGTGCCAGCAGCTTAGCATTGACTGGAAGGTCCAATGAGCAGTTCTTC; cdr3_aa: CASSLALTGRSNEQFF
v_call: TRBV27; j_call: TRBJ2-2; clone_size: .; d_call: TRBD2; cdr3_nt: TGTGCCAGCAGTTTTCGTAGGACTAGGAACACCGGGGAGCTGTTTTTT; cdr3_aa: CASSFRRTRNTGELFF
v_call: TRBV28; j_call: TRBJ2-2; clone_size: few; d_call: .; cdr3_nt: TGTGCCAGCAGTTTATCGATCTCGCAGGGCAACACCGGGGAGCTGTTTTTT; cdr3_aa: CASSLSISQGNTGELFF
v_call: TRBV7-3; j_call: TRBJ2-7; clone_size: .; d_call: .; cdr3_nt: TGTGCCAGCAGCGCCACTAGAGTCGACGAGCAGTACTTC; cdr3_aa: CASSATRVDEQYF
v_call: TRBV11-1; j_call: TRBJ2-3; clone_size: .; d_call: TRBD1; cdr3_nt: TGTGCCAGCAGCTTAGGGACAGGTCCACCGGAAGATACGCAGTATTTT; cdr3_aa: CASSLGTGPPEDTQYF
v_call: TRBV6-5; j_call: TRBJ1-1; clone_size: .; d_call: .; cdr3_nt: TGTGCCACAACCCGTCGGGACTTTGAAGCTTTCTTT; cdr3_aa: CATTRRDFEAFF
v_call: TRBV5-1; j_call: TRBJ2-7; clone_size: .; d_call: TRBD1; cdr3_nt: TGCGCCAGCAATGGGGACAGCTCCTACGAGCAGTACTTC; cdr3_aa: CASNGDSSYEQYF
v_call: TRBV10-3; j_call: TRBJ2-4; clone_size: .; d_call: .; cdr3_nt: TGTGCCATCAGTGAGTCAGCCCCTCCATGGATTCAGTACTTC; cdr3_aa: CAISESAPPWIQYF
v_call: TRBV11-2; j_call: TRBJ1-1; clone_size: .; d_call: .; cdr3_nt: TGTGCCAGCAGCTTCGCGGGGCGGAACACTGAAGCTTTCTTT; cdr3_aa: CASSFAGRNTEAFF
v_call: TRBV19; j_call: TRBJ2-7; clone_size: few; d_call: .; cdr3_nt: TGTGCCAGTAGTACAACTCCAGGGGTCTACGAGCAGTACTTC; cdr3_aa: CASSTTPGVYEQYF